The 26 T cell receptor beta chains below come from one sample, sequenced in a study of blood T cell repertoires in COVID-19. TCRdb keeps only in-frame clones here, not all; method: immunoSEQ multiplex PCR. The data show about 180,000 clones, with over 75% seen just once and 9.5% to 13% held by the top ten. Input material: peripheral blood. All receptors derive from a human donor with active or convalescent COVID-19. The donor label of this sample is uncertain.

The genes are TRBV24-1 and TRBJ2-3; D may be TRBD1 (6 bases). Deletions cut 4 bases from V and 6 bases from J, with 19 bases between. The CDR3 has 16 residues. Per the germline V gene, CDR1 is KGHDR and CDR2 is SFDVKD. The CDR3 sequence: CATSDSLRDNWDTQYF. CDR3 coding DNA: TGTGCCACCAGTGACTCCTTAAGGGACAATTGGGATACGCAGTATTTT.

This clone was observed a single time. The chain couples TRBV2 to TRBJ1-6; no definite D call. In germline, CDR1 is SNHLY, CDR2 FYNNEI. Deletions cut 8 bases from V and 10 bases from J, with 15 bases between. This CDR3 has 13 residues. The CDR3 nucleotides read TGTGCCAGCTCCGTCCAGGTGCGATCACCCCTCCACTTT. Its protein product is CASSVQVRSPLHF.

The chain couples TRBV19 to TRBJ1-6; 7 bases agree with TRBD1. V lost 10 bases to trimming and J lost 10 bases; unmatched junction nucleotides: 10. CDR1 is LNHDA, CDR2 SQIVND, per germline (reference sequence). CDR3 length equals 13 residues. The CDR3 DNA sequence: TGTGCCACCGCCGACAGGGTTAGATCACCCCTCCACTTT. It translates to CATADRVRSPLHF.

The chain carries TRBV21-1 and TRBJ1-6. TRBV21-1 is a pseudogene segment. This CDR3 spans 15 amino acids. This CDR3 reads CASSKDRRLNSPLHF. CDR3 bases: TGTGCCAGCAGCAAAGATCGTCGACTCAATTCACCCCTCCACTTT.

The rearrangement joins TRBV3-1 (or the pseudogene TRBV3-2) to TRBJ2-3; D is undetermined. The V end lost 4 bases, the J end lost 3 bases, and 11 bases lay between the germline ends. This CDR3 comprises 14 residues. Germline assignment: CDR1 LGHDT and CDR2 YNNKEL (reference sequence). The CDR3 protein is CASSPSQATDTQYF. CDR3 bases: TGTGCCAGCAGCCCTTCCCAAGCTACAGATACGCAGTATTTT.

This sequence joins TRBV11-2 and TRBJ2-1; D ambiguous. This CDR3 has 15 residues. Looked up from germline, CDR1 is SGHAT and CDR2 is FQNNGV. Trimming shortened V by 4 bases and J by 8 bases, and 18 bases separated the two germline ends. The CDR3 region has the DNA TGTGCCAGCAGCTCCGCGACTGCAGTGAGCGATGAGCAGTTCTTC. Translating it yields CASSSATAVSDEQFF.

The chain uses TRBV5-1 and TRBJ2-3; TRBD2 matches at 16 bases. J lost 5 bases, V lost 4 bases, and 10 bases had no gene match. This CDR3 is 18 amino acids long. From germline, CDR1 is SGHRS and CDR2 YFSETQ. In nucleotides, the CDR3 is TGCGCCAGCAGCCACCTCGGGACTAGCGGGGGGGCGAAAGATACGCAGTATTTT. It codes for CASSHLGTSGGAKDTQYF.

The rearrangement joins TRBV10-3 to TRBJ2-7; perhaps TRBD1 as D (5 bases). Germline V gene lookup returns CDR1 ENHRY and CDR2 SYGVKD. This CDR3 has 13 residues. Trimming removed 3 bases at V and 4 bases at J, with 10 bases between. Here the CDR3 reads CAISDQGPYEQYF. As DNA, the CDR3 is TGTGCCATCAGTGATCAGGGCCCATACGAGCAGTACTTC.

This rearrangement joins TRBV28 to TRBJ2-6, with 8 positions matching TRBD2. The junction had 9 bases not matched to a gene; V was cut back by 7 bases and J by 1 base. CDR3 size: 17 residues. Germline-derived CDR1 and CDR2 are MDHEN and SYDVKM. Written as DNA, the CDR3 is TGTGCCAGCACCGAGGGGACTAGTTCATCTGGGGCCAACGTCCTGACTTTC. The encoded protein is CASTEGTSSSGANVLTF. The variable domain in full, with the rest retrieved from reference TRBV28 and TRBJ2-6, is DVKVTQSSRYLVKRTGEKVFLECVQDMDHENMFWYRQDPGLGLRLIYFSYDVKMKEKGDIPEGYSVSREKKERFSLILESASTNQTSMYLCASTEGTSSSGANVLTFGAGSRLTVL.

DNA of the CDR3: TGTGCCAGTATCCCCCGAACGGGAGATCCCTACAATGAGCAGTTCTTC. Residues: CASIPRTGDPYNEQFF. This chain uses TRBV19 with TRBJ2-1; D is possibly TRBD2 (6 bases). Germline V gene lookup returns CDR1 LNHDA and CDR2 SQIVND (reference sequence). The CDR3 contains 16 residues. The V end lost 7 bases, the J end lost 2 bases, and 18 bases lay between the germline ends.

The rearrangement uses TRBV28 and TRBJ1-1, with a possible D match to TRBD1 (6 bases). CDR1 and CDR2 from the germline V gene are MDHEN and SYDVKM. CDR3 length: 16 residues. The germline V and J ends were trimmed by 2 bases and 0 bases, with 13 bases remaining between them. CDR3 amino acids: CASSLASGAVNTEAFF. The CDR3 DNA sequence: TGTGCCAGCAGTTTAGCTTCAGGGGCGGTGAACACTGAAGCTTTCTTT.

Points on this clone: The same CDR3 arises from other DNA sequences in this sample as well. The chain recombines TRBV10-3 with TRBJ2-5; 7 bases agree with TRBD1. The CDR3 spans 14 residues. V gave up 3 bases and J gave up 5 bases; unmatched junction bases: 6. The germline gives CDR1 ENHRY, CDR2 SYGVKD. The DNA for the CDR3 is TGTGCCATCAGTGAAAGACAGGGCGGGGAGACCCAGTACTTC. It encodes CAISERQGGETQYF.

The chain joins TRBV7-6 to TRBJ2-1, with a tentative D call TRBD2 (5 bases). V gave up 5 bases and J gave up 0 bases, with 17 bases separating them. This CDR3 has 17 residues. CDR1 SGHVS and CDR2 FNYEAQ come from the germline V gene. CDR3 protein: CASSPFGGSSSYNEQFF. CDR3 nucleotide sequence: TGTGCCAGCAGCCCATTTGGTGGGAGTTCCTCCTACAATGAGCAGTTCTTC. Supplemented by reference TRBV7-6 and TRBJ2-1, the full variable domain reads GAGVSQSPRYKVTKRGQDVALRCDPISGHVSLYWYRQALGQGPEFLTYFNYEAQQDKSGLPNDRFSAERPEGSISTLTIQRTEQRDSAMYRCASSPFGGSSSYNEQFFGPGTRLTVL.

The chain is built from TRBV5-4 and TRBJ2-5, with TRBD2 identical over 11 bases. V shed 5 bases and J 5 bases; nucleotides not matched to a gene: 8. The CDR3 consists of 15 residues. CDR1 and CDR2 (germline): SGHNT, YYREEE (reference sequence). CDR3 loop: CASRLAGGPRETQYF. The CDR3 DNA follows: TGTGCCAGCAGATTAGCGGGAGGGCCTCGGGAGACCCAGTACTTC.

CDR3 DNA sequence: TGTGCCACCAGTAAGTGGGAGGGCGCCAATGAGCAGTTCTTC. Amino acids: CATSKWEGANEQFF. The chain recombines TRBV24-1 with TRBJ2-1; 7 nucleotides agree with TRBD2. This CDR3 region has 14 residues. With V trimmed by 6 bases and J by 6 bases, 7 bases remained unmatched. Germline V gene sequence: CDR1 KGHDR, CDR2 SFDVKD.

The chain combines TRBV28 with TRBJ2-3; no reliable D call. In germline, CDR1 is MDHEN, CDR2 SYDVKM. This CDR3 comprises 15 residues. V gave up 4 bases and J gave up 0 bases, with 11 bases separating them. Written as DNA, the CDR3 is TGTGCCAGCAGTTCCCCTAGTGGGAGCACAGATACGCAGTATTTT. This translates into CASSSPSGSTDTQYF.

CDR3 sequence reads: CASEQGDQPQHF. CDR3 nucleotide sequence: TGTGCCAGCGAGCAGGGGGATCAGCCCCAGCATTTT. The V gene is TRBV2, the J gene TRBJ1-5, with 7 positions matching TRBD1. The germline V gene encodes CDR1 SNHLY and CDR2 FYNNEI. The V gene end was trimmed by 8 bases and the J gene end by 5 bases; junction bases not matched to a gene: 3. This CDR3 is built from 12 residues.

The chain carries TRBV9 and TRBJ2-7; no reliable D call. The length of the CDR3 is 11 residues. CDR1 SGDLS and CDR2 YYNGEE come from the germline V gene. The V gene lost 3 bases and the J gene lost 6 bases, with 7 bases spanning the gap. This CDR3 is CASSDHSEQYF. The DNA of the CDR3 is TGTGCCAGCAGCGACCACTCCGAGCAGTACTTC.

This chain joins TRBV5-4 and TRBJ1-1; 9 bases agree with TRBD1. V dropped 4 bases and J dropped 6; count of bases not matched to a gene: 7. The CDR3 extends over 14 amino acids. Germline values: CDR1 SGHNT, CDR2 YYREEE (reference sequence). CDR3 loop: CASSVTGGKAEAFF. Written as DNA, the CDR3 is TGTGCCAGCAGCGTAACAGGGGGCAAGGCTGAAGCTTTCTTT.

The chain joins TRBV2 to TRBJ2-3, with a possible D match to TRBD2 (5 bases). The CDR3 has 18 amino acids. CDR1 is SNHLY and CDR2 is FYNNEI in the germline V gene. Trimming took 3 bases from V and 1 from J, leaving 20 bases between them. The CDR3 bases are TGTGCCAGCAGTGACGATTTCCGGGATTCCGGGGGCACAGATACGCAGTATTTT. This codes for CASSDDFRDSGGTDTQYF.

The CDR3 here is CASSLAAGTDSGNTIYF. The CDR3 nucleotides read TGTGCCAGCAGCTTAGCGGCCGGGACAGACTCTGGAAACACCATATATTTT. This chain links TRBV7-2 with TRBJ1-3, with TRBD1 matching over 7 bases. Losses at the gene ends were 0 bases for V and 0 bases for J; bases not matched to a gene: 5. Germline V lookup: CDR1 SGHTA, CDR2 FQGNSA. This CDR3 contains 17 residues.

This chain joins TRBV3-1 (or the pseudogene TRBV3-2) and TRBJ2-3, with a weak D call TRBD1 (5 bases). Trimming removed 1 base from V and 4 bases from J, with 9 bases in between. Germline V gene data show CDR1 as LGHDT and CDR2 as YNNKEL (reference sequence). The CDR3 extends over 14 amino acids. This chain's CDR3 is CASSQGGSPDTQYF. The CDR3 DNA reads TGTGCCAGCAGCCAAGGGGGCTCCCCAGATACGCAGTATTTT.

CDR3 DNA sequence: TGCGCCAGCAGCCGATCCCAGAATGAAAAACTGTTTTTT. Translating it yields CASSRSQNEKLFF. The chain is built from TRBV4-3 and TRBJ1-4; D gene unclear. The CDR3 runs 13 residues. The ends were cut back, 4 bases at V and 5 bases at J, with 8 bases in the middle. From germline, CDR1 is LGHNA and CDR2 YSLEER.

V gene TRBV28 combines with J gene TRBJ2-1, with 15 bases that match TRBD2. Trimming took 4 bases from V and 2 from J; bases not matched to a gene: 12. Germline assignment: CDR1 MDHEN and CDR2 SYDVKM. The CDR3 spans 20 residues. CDR3 sequence: CASSSLPGLAGGRTYNEQFF. The DNA for the CDR3 is TGTGCCAGCAGTTCTCTTCCAGGACTAGCGGGAGGGCGTACCTACAATGAGCAGTTCTTC.

The chain couples TRBV29-1 to TRBJ1-2; 11 nucleotides match TRBD1. The CDR3 totals 15 residues. The germline CDR1 and CDR2 sequences are SQVTM and ANQGSEA. V shed 3 bases, J shed 2 bases, and the junction held 5 bases outside the gene matches. CDR3 DNA: TGCAGCGTTGAGGCCGGGACAGGGGGGAACTATGGCTACACCTTC. This codes for CSVEAGTGGNYGYTF.

The rearrangement links TRBV28 to TRBJ1-2, with D tentatively TRBD1 (6 bases). CDR1 and CDR2 from the germline V gene are MDHEN and SYDVKM. The CDR3 loop spans 14 amino acids. V gave up 10 bases and J gave up 0 bases, with 15 bases separating them. The CDR3 coding sequence is TGTGCCACCGAACAGGGAATACCTAACTATGGCTACACCTTC. This gives the protein CATEQGIPNYGYTF.